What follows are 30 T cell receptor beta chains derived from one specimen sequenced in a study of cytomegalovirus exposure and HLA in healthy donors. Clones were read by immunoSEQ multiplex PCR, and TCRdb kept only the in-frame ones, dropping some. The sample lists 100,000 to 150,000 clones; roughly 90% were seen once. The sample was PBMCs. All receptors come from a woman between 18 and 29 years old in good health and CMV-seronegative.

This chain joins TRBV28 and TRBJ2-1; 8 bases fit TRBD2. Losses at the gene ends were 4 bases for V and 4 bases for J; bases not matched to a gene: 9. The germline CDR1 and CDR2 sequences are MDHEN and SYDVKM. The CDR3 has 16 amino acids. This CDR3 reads CASSSPLAGQYNEQFF. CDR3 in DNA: TGTGCCAGCAGTTCCCCCCTAGCGGGCCAATACAATGAGCAGTTCTTC. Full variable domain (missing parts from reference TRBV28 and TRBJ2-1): DVKVTQSSRYLVKRTGEKVFLECVQDMDHENMFWYRQDPGLGLRLIYFSYDVKMKEKGDIPEGYSVSREKKERFSLILESASTNQTSMYLCASSSPLAGQYNEQFFGPGTRLTVL.

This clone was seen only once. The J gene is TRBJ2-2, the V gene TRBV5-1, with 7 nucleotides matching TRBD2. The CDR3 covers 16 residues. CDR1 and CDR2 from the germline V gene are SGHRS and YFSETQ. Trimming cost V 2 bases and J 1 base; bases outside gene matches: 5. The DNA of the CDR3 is TGCGCCAGCAGCTTTACGGGAGGAGTGAACACCGGGGAGCTGTTTTTT. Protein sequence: CASSFTGGVNTGELFF.

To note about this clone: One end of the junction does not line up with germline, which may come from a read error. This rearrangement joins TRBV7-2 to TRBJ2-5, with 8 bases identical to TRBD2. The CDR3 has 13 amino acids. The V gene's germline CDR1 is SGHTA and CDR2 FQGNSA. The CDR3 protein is CASSTTSVGWVDF. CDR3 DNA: TGTGCCAGCAGCACGACTAGCGTAGGGTGGGTGGACTTC.

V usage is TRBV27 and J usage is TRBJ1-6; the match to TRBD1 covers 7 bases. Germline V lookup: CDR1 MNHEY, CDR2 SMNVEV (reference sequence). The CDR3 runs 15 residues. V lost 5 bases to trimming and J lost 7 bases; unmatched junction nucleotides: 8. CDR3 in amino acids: CASSERGTANSPLHF. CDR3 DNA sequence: TGTGCCAGCAGTGAACGAGGGACAGCCAATTCACCCCTCCACTTT.

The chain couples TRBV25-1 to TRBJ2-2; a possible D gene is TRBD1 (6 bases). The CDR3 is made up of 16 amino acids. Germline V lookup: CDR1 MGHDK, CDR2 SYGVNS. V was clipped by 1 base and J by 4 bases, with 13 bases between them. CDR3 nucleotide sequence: TGTGCCAGCAGTGAATTCAGGGGAGATTCCACCGGGGAGCTGTTTTTT. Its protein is CASSEFRGDSTGELFF.

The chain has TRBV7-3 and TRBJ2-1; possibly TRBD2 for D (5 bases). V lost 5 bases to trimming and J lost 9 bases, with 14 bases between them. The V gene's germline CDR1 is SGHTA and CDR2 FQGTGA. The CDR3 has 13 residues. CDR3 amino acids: CASSPPGGSEQFF. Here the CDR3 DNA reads TGTGCCAGCAGCCCTCCGGGTGGGAGTGAGCAGTTCTTC.

CDR3 in DNA: TGCGCCAGCAGCCCAGGTGGCAATGAGCAGTTCTTC. Translated: CASSPGGNEQFF. This chain links TRBV4-1 with TRBJ2-1, with D hard to call. Germline-derived CDR1 and CDR2 are MGHRA and YSYEKL. Trimming took off 4 bases at V and 6 bases at J, with 7 bases between the two ends. The CDR3 extends over 12 amino acids.

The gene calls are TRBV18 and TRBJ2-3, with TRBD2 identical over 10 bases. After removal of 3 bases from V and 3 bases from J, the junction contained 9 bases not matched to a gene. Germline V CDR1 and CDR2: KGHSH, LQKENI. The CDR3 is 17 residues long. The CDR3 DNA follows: TGTGCCAGCTCACCGCTATCTAGCGGGAGAGGAACAGATACGCAGTATTTT. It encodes CASSPLSSGRGTDTQYF.

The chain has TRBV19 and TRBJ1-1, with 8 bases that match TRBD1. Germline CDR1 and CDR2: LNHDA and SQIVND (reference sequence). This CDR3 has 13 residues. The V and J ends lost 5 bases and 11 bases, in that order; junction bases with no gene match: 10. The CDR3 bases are TGTGCCAGTAGTTCCGGACAGGGAGGTCGGGCTTTCTTT. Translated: CASSSGQGGRAFF.

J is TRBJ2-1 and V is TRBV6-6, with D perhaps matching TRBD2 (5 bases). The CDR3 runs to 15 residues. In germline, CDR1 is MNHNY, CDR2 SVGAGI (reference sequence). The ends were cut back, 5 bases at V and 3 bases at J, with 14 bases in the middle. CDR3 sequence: CASSAYRESYNEQFF. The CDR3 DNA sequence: TGTGCCAGCAGTGCCTACCGGGAAAGCTACAATGAGCAGTTCTTC.

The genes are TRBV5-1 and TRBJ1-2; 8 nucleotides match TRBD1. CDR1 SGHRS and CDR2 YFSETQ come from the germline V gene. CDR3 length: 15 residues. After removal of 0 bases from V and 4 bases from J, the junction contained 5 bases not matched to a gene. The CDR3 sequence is CASSLGATGGYGYTF. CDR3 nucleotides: TGCGCCAGCAGCTTGGGGGCCACAGGGGGCTATGGCTACACCTTC.

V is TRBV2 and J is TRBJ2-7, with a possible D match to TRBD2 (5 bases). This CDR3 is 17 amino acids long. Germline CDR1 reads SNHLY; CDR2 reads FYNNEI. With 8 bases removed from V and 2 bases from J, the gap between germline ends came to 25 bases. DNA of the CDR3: TGTGCCAGCCACTCGGGCGGGCTACGCCCCGACACCTACGAGCAGTACTTC. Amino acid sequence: CASHSGGLRPDTYEQYF.

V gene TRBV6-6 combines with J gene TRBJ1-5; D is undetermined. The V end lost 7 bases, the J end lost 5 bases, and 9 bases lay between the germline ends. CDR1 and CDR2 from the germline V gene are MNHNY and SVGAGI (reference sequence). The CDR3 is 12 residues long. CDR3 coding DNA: TGTGCCAGCACCCACTTAGATCAGCCCCAGCATTTT. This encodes CASTHLDQPQHF.

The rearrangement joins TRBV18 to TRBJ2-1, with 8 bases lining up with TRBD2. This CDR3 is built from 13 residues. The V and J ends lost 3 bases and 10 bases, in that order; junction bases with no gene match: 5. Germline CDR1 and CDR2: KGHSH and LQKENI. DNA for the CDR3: TGTGCCAGCTCACCGCGGCAGCGGGAGGAGCAGTTCTTC. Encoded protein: CASSPRQREEQFF.

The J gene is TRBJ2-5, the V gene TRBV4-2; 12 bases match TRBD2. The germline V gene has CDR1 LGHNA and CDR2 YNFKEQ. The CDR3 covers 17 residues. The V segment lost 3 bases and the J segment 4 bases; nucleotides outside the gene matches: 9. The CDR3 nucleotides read TGTGCCAGCAGCCAGGAAGCTAGCGGGAGGGGCGGAGAGACCCAGTACTTC. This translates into CASSQEASGRGGETQYF.

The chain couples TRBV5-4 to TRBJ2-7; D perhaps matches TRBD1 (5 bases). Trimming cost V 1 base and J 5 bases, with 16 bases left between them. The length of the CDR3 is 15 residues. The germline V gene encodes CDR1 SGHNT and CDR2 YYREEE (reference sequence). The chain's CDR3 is CASSLWQGQFNEQYF. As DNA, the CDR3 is TGTGCCAGCAGCTTGTGGCAGGGTCAGTTCAACGAGCAGTACTTC.

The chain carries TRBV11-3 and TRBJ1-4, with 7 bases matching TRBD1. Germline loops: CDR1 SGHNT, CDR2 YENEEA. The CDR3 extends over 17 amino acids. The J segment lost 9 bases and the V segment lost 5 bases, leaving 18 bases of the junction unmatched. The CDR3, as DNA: TGTGCCAGCAGCCCCCGGGCCGACAGGGAGGAGTTAAAAAAACTGTTTTTT. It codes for CASSPRADREELKKLFF.

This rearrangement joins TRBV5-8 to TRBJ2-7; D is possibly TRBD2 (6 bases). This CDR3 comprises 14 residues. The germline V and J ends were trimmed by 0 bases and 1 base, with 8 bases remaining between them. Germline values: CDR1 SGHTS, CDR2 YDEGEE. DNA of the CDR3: TGTGCCAGCAGCTTGGTACGGGAGTCCTACGAGCAGTACTTC. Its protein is CASSLVRESYEQYF.

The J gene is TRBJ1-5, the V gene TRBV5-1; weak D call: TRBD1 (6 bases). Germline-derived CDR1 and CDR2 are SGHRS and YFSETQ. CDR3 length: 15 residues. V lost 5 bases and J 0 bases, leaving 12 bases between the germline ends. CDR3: CASRTGQNSNQPQHF. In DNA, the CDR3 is TGCGCCAGCAGGACGGGACAAAATAGCAATCAGCCCCAGCATTTT.

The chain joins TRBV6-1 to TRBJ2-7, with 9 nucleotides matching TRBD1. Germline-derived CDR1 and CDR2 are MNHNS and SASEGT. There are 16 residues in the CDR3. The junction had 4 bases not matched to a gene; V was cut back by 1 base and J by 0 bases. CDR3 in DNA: TGTGCCAGCAGTGAAGATCCGGGACAGGGCTCCTACGAGCAGTACTTC. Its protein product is CASSEDPGQGSYEQYF.

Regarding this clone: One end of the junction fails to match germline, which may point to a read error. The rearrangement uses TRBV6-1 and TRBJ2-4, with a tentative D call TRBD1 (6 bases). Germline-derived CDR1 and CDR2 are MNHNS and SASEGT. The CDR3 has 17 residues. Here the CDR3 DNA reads TGTGCCAGCAGTAAAGCCTCGGGACACCTAGCCAAAAACATTCAGTACTTC. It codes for CASSKASGHLAKNIQYF.

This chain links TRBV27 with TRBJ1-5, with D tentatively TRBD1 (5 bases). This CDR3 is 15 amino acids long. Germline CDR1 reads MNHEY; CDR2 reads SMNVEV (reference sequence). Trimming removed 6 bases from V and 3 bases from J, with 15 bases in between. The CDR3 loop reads CASRRGSGSNQPQHF. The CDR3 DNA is TGTGCCAGCAGGCGGGGCTCGGGTTCCAATCAGCCCCAGCATTTT.

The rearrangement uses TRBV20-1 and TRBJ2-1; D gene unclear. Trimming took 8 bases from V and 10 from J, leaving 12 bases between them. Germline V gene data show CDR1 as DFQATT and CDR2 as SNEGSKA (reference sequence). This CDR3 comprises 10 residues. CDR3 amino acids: CSLAGPEQFF. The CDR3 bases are TGCAGTTTGGCAGGCCCGGAGCAGTTCTTC.

The CDR3 loop is CASSYGQGRYGYTF. The CDR3 DNA sequence: TGTGCCAGCAGTTACGGACAGGGCCGCTATGGCTACACCTTC. This rearrangement joins TRBV27 to TRBJ1-2; the match to TRBD1 covers 8 bases. The germline V gene has CDR1 MNHEY and CDR2 SMNVEV (reference sequence). Trimming took 4 bases from V and 4 from J; bases not matched to a gene: 5. The CDR3 has 14 amino acids.

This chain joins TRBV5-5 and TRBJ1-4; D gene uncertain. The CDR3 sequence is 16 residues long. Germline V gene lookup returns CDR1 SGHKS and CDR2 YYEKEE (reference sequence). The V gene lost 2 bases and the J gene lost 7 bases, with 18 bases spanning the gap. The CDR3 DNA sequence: TGTGCCAGCAGCTTCCGGGCCTCCGGGGTGGGTGAAAAACTGTTTTTT. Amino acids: CASSFRASGVGEKLFF.

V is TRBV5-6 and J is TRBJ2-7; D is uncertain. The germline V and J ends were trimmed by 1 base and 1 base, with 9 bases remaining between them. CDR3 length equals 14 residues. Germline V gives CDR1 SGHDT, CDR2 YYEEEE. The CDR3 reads CASSLPSLSYEQYF. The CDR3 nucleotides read TGTGCCAGCAGCTTGCCGTCCCTATCCTACGAGCAGTACTTC.

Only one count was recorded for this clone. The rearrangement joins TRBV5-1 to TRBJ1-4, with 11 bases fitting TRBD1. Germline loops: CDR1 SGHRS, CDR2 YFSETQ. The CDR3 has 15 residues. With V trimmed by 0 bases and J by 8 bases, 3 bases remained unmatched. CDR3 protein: CASSLVGTGGEKLFF. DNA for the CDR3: TGCGCCAGCAGCTTGGTCGGGACAGGGGGGGAAAAACTGTTTTTT. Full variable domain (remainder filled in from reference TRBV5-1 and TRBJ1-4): KAGVTQTPRYLIKTRGQQVTLSCSPISGHRSVSWYQQTPGQGLQFLFEYFSETQRNKGNFPGRFSGRQFSNSRSEMNVSTLELGDSALYLCASSLVGTGGEKLFFGSGTQLSVL.

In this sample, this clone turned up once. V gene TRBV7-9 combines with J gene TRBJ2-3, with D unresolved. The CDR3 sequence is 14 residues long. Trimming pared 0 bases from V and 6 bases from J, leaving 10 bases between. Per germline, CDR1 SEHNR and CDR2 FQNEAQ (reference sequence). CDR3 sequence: CASSLAPQVDTQYF. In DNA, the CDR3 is TGTGCCAGCAGCTTAGCGCCGCAGGTGGATACGCAGTATTTT.

The CDR3 sequence: CASSARTGGTEAFF. The CDR3 DNA follows: TGTGCCAGCAGTGCCAGGACAGGGGGCACTGAAGCTTTCTTT. The chain couples TRBV25-1 to TRBJ1-1, with 10 bases lining up with TRBD1. Germline CDR1 and CDR2: MGHDK and SYGVNS. The CDR3 has 14 residues. Trimming took 4 bases from V and 4 from J; bases not matched to a gene: 3.

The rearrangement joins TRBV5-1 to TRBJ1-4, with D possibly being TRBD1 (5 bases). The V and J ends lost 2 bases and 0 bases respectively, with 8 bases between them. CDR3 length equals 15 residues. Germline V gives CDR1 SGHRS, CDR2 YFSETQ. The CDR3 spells CASSFGQSTNEKLFF. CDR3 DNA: TGCGCCAGCAGCTTCGGACAATCAACTAATGAAAAACTGTTTTTT.